These 30 T cell receptor beta chains originate from one sample sequenced in a study of blood T cell repertoires in COVID-19. The repertoire was sequenced with immunoSEQ multiplex PCR; TCRdb's copy has only in-frame clones and lacks some. The data show fewer than 300,000 clones, roughly 90% seen once. Sequenced: peripheral blood. All receptors derive from a man in his sixties who had recovered from COVID-19.

J is TRBJ1-2 and V is TRBV18; 10 bases agree with TRBD1. Per germline, CDR1 KGHSH and CDR2 LQKENI. The CDR3 spans 13 residues. The V segment lost 6 bases and the J segment 8 bases; nucleotides outside the gene matches: 6. This CDR3 is CASSWTGGQGYTF. The CDR3, as DNA: TGTGCCAGCTCCTGGACAGGGGGTCAGGGCTACACCTTC. The whole variable domain, remainder taken from reference TRBV18 and TRBJ1-2, is NAGVMQNPRHLVRRRGQEARLRCSPMKGHSHVYWYRQLPEEGLKFMVYLQKENIIDESGMPKERFSAEFPKEGPSILRIQQVVRGDSAAYFCASSWTGGQGYTFGSGTRLTVV.

V gene TRBV5-1 combines with J gene TRBJ2-3, with 7 nucleotides matching TRBD1. The CDR3 has 15 residues. V was pared by 6 bases and J by 0 bases, with 7 bases of the junction left unmatched. The germline V gene encodes CDR1 SGHRS and CDR2 YFSETQ. CDR3 protein: CASTSGQRSTDTQYF. The CDR3 DNA sequence: TGCGCCAGCACCTCGGGACAGCGTAGCACAGATACGCAGTATTTT.

In this sample, this clone turned up once. The chain recombines TRBV6-5 with TRBJ1-1; 8 positions match TRBD1. V trimming: 6 bases; J trimming: 4 bases; junction bases outside the gene matches: 10. Germline V gives CDR1 MNHEY, CDR2 SVGAGI. The CDR3 extends over 15 amino acids. The CDR3 DNA is TGTGCCAGCAGGCTGGACAGGGCATGGGGCACTGAAGCTTTCTTT. This sequence encodes CASRLDRAWGTEAFF.

The J gene is TRBJ2-2, the V gene TRBV5-7; TRBD2 matches 9 bases. TRBV5-7 is treated as an ORF (open reading frame) with a function not yet certain. CDR3 length: 17 residues. Trimming removed 2 bases from V and 4 bases from J; junction bases left unmatched: 9. CDR3 protein: CASSFHERGAVTGELFF. CDR3 sequence (DNA): TGTGCCAGCAGCTTTCACGAGCGGGGGGCCGTCACCGGGGAGCTGTTTTTT.

Of note for this clone: Other DNA sequences in this sample translate to the same CDR3. The chain combines TRBV6-5 with TRBJ1-1, with 7 positions matching TRBD1. Germline-derived CDR1 and CDR2 are MNHEY and SVGAGI. J was trimmed by 2 bases and V by 5 bases; bases with no gene match: 2. The CDR3 is made up of 13 amino acids. For the CDR3, the DNA is TGTGCCAGCAGTCGACAGGGTAACACTGAAGCTTTCTTT. Amino acids: CASSRQGNTEAFF.

This chain connects TRBV7-3 to TRBJ2-5; the match to TRBD1 covers 7 bases. With V trimmed by 5 bases and J by 7 bases, 7 bases remained unmatched. The CDR3 sequence is 13 residues long. Germline loops: CDR1 SGHTA, CDR2 FQGTGA. The CDR3 loop is CASSLTGLGTQYF. As DNA, the CDR3 is TGTGCCAGCAGCCTGACAGGGTTAGGGACCCAGTACTTC.

A few counts support this clone. V gene TRBV6-5 combines with J gene TRBJ1-5; 8 nucleotides align to TRBD1. This CDR3 spans 15 amino acids. Trimming at V came to 3 bases and at J to 1 base, leaving 2 bases not matched to a gene. Germline CDR1 and CDR2: MNHEY and SVGAGI. The CDR3 reads CASSYDRGSNQPQHF. CDR3 sequence (DNA): TGTGCCAGCAGTTATGACAGGGGAAGCAATCAGCCCCAGCATTTT.

The gene calls are TRBV11-1 and TRBJ2-3; TRBD2 agrees at 8 bases. The ends lost 0 bases at V and 2 bases at J; junction bases unmatched: 4. This CDR3 has 16 residues. The germline V gene encodes CDR1 SGHAT and CDR2 FQDESV (reference sequence). The CDR3 protein is CASSLAAGGITDTQYF. The DNA for the CDR3 is TGTGCCAGCAGCTTAGCGGCGGGGGGTATCACAGATACGCAGTATTTT.

The chain uses TRBV27 and TRBJ2-3; 10 bases are a match to TRBD1. Germline values: CDR1 MNHEY, CDR2 SMNVEV (reference sequence). The CDR3 is 15 residues long. V gave up 3 bases and J gave up 3 bases; unmatched junction bases: 3. For the CDR3, the DNA is TGTGCCAGCAGTTTGACGGGACAGGGGACAGATACGCAGTATTTT. Protein: CASSLTGQGTDTQYF.

The chain couples TRBV5-1 to TRBJ2-3; 16 bases line up with TRBD2. This CDR3 comprises 20 residues. With V trimmed by 0 bases and J by 1 base, 8 bases remained unmatched. CDR1 and CDR2 from the germline V gene are SGHRS and YFSETQ. Here the CDR3 DNA reads TGCGCCAGCAGCTTGGCCAAGGGACTAGCGGGGGGGCCTCGCACAGATACGCAGTATTTT. It is translated as CASSLAKGLAGGPRTDTQYF.

This clone was counted once. V and J are TRBV5-1 and TRBJ2-7, with TRBD2 matching over 7 bases. CDR1 is SGHRS and CDR2 is YFSETQ in the germline V gene. The CDR3 length is 13 residues. Trimming took 4 bases from V and 4 from J; bases not matched to a gene: 5. CDR3 sequence (DNA): TGCGCCAGCAGCCCCGGGGAGGGTTACGAGCAGTACTTC. Translating it yields CASSPGEGYEQYF. Full variable domain (missing parts from reference TRBV5-1 and TRBJ2-7): KAGVTQTPRYLIKTRGQQVTLSCSPISGHRSVSWYQQTPGQGLQFLFEYFSETQRNKGNFPGRFSGRQFSNSRSEMNVSTLELGDSALYLCASSPGEGYEQYFGPGTRLTVT.

This sequence joins TRBV2 and TRBJ1-2, with TRBD1 matching over 7 bases. V shed 8 bases, J shed 4 bases, and the junction held 7 bases outside the gene matches. The CDR3 has 13 amino acids. Per germline, CDR1 SNHLY and CDR2 FYNNEI. In nucleotides, the CDR3 is TGTGCCAGCCCAGAGCGGACAGGCTATGGCTACACCTTC. Encoded protein: CASPERTGYGYTF.

This chain joins TRBV7-2 and TRBJ2-1, with TRBD2 as a possible D gene (5 bases). Deletions cut 2 bases from V and 8 bases from J, with 25 bases between. Germline assignment: CDR1 SGHTA and CDR2 FQGNSA. This CDR3 is 18 amino acids long. This CDR3 is CASSLPRTRRTGSDEQFF. The CDR3 coding sequence is TGTGCCAGCAGCTTACCCAGGACCAGGAGGACCGGTAGTGATGAGCAGTTCTTC.

V and J are TRBV10-3 and TRBJ1-1, with no clear D. The CDR3 runs 15 residues. Trimming cost V 3 bases and J 1 base, with 12 bases left between them. Germline V gene sequence: CDR1 ENHRY, CDR2 SYGVKD. The CDR3 loop is CAISEPYGWNTEAFF. Written as DNA, the CDR3 is TGTGCCATCAGTGAACCGTACGGGTGGAACACTGAAGCTTTCTTT.

The genes are TRBV3-1 (or the pseudogene TRBV3-2) and TRBJ2-7, with TRBD1 matching over 9 bases. Germline V CDR1 and CDR2: LGHDT, YNNKEL (reference sequence). This CDR3 has 16 amino acids. The V and J ends lost 3 bases and 5 bases, in that order; junction bases with no gene match: 11. The CDR3 DNA is TGTGCCAGCAGCCATCCCGGGACAGGGTATACCCACGAGCAGTACTTC. The encoded protein is CASSHPGTGYTHEQYF.

This clone has just one count. The chain is built from TRBV6-5 and TRBJ2-3, with 8 bases that match TRBD2. The V gene end was trimmed by 2 bases and the J gene end by 2 bases; junction bases not matched to a gene: 6. Germline CDR1 reads MNHEY; CDR2 reads SVGAGI. The CDR3 is 16 amino acids. For the CDR3, the DNA is TGTGCCAGCAGTTACGGGTCACTAGCGGTCACAGATACGCAGTATTTT. Protein: CASSYGSLAVTDTQYF.

V is TRBV7-2 and J is TRBJ2-2; 7 positions agree with TRBD1. This CDR3 has 16 residues. The V gene end was trimmed by 6 bases and the J gene end by 6 bases; junction bases not matched to a gene: 13. The germline gives CDR1 SGHTA, CDR2 FQGNSA. For the CDR3, the DNA is TGTGCCAGCAGACCTCCGACAGGGAAAATTGCCGGGGAGCTGTTTTTT. Encoded protein: CASRPPTGKIAGELFF. The full variable domain, with the rest looked up from reference TRBV7-2 and TRBJ2-2, is GAGVSQSPSNKVTEKGKDVELRCDPISGHTALYWYRQSLGQGLEFLIYFQGNSAPDKSGLPSDRFSAERTGGSVSTLTIQRTQQEDSAVYLCASRPPTGKIAGELFFGEGSRLTVL.

This chain links TRBV20-1 with TRBJ2-5; a weak D match, TRBD1 (5 bases). This CDR3 is built from 11 residues. The germline V and J ends were trimmed by 6 bases and 5 bases, with 10 bases remaining between them. Germline CDR1 and CDR2: DFQATT and SNEGSKA (reference sequence). The CDR3 bases are TGCAGTGCCGGGCCAGGGGAGACCCAGTACTTC. It yields the protein CSAGPGETQYF.

The V and J genes are TRBV7-9 and TRBJ2-7; D remains unclear. V was cut by 5 bases and J by 7 bases, with 18 bases left in between. Looked up from germline, CDR1 is SEHNR and CDR2 is FQNEAQ (reference sequence). CDR3 size: 14 residues. CDR3 nucleotide sequence: TGTGCCAGCAGCCTCCCCCGTGCCGGAGAGGAGCAGTACTTC. Translated: CASSLPRAGEEQYF.

V gene TRBV3-1 (or the pseudogene TRBV3-2) combines with J gene TRBJ2-5; weak D call: TRBD2 (6 bases). The CDR3 runs 15 residues. Germline loops: CDR1 LGHDT, CDR2 YNNKEL (reference sequence). Trimming pared 0 bases from V and 5 bases from J, leaving 13 bases between. The CDR3 reads CASSQDPSRGETQYF. For the CDR3, the DNA is TGTGCCAGCAGCCAAGATCCGTCGCGGGGTGAGACCCAGTACTTC.

The chain is built from TRBV3-1 (or the pseudogene TRBV3-2) and TRBJ2-7; the match to TRBD1 covers 8 bases. Germline V gene lookup returns CDR1 LGHDT and CDR2 YNNKEL (reference sequence). The CDR3 totals 14 residues. V lost 2 bases, J lost 3 bases, and 3 bases stayed unmatched. The DNA of the CDR3 is TGTGCCAGCAGCCAATCAGGGGGCTTCTACGAGCAGTACTTC. Its protein product is CASSQSGGFYEQYF.

This clone was seen just once. This chain links TRBV11-2 with TRBJ2-7; tentative D call: TRBD2 (6 bases). CDR1 and CDR2 from the germline V gene are SGHAT and FQNNGV. The CDR3 runs to 13 residues. V lost 1 base to trimming and J lost 4 bases, with 8 bases between them. The CDR3 reads CASSLGGVYEQYF. The CDR3 DNA is TGTGCCAGCAGCTTAGGGGGGGTTTACGAGCAGTACTTC.

The chain joins TRBV29-1 to TRBJ2-2; tentatively, D is TRBD2 (6 bases). The germline V and J ends were trimmed by 6 bases and 12 bases, with 14 bases remaining between them. Germline-derived CDR1 and CDR2 are SQVTM and ANQGSEA. There are 11 residues in the CDR3. The CDR3 loop is CSVGDSWKLFF. The CDR3, as DNA: TGCAGCGTCGGGGACTCTTGGAAGCTGTTTTTT.

CDR3 coding DNA: TGTGCCAGCTCAGCGCGGGACGGACACACCGGGGAGCTGTTTTTT. Amino acid sequence: CASSARDGHTGELFF. The gene calls are TRBV18 and TRBJ2-2; weak D call: TRBD2 (6 bases). V lost 5 bases and J lost 3, with 13 bases in between. The length of the CDR3 is 15 residues. Germline-derived CDR1 and CDR2 are KGHSH and LQKENI.

Points on this clone: The same CDR3 arises from other DNA sequences in this sample as well. The genes are TRBV29-1 and TRBJ1-2, with 9 bases fitting TRBD1. After removal of 4 bases from V and 3 bases from J, the junction contained 0 bases not matched to a gene. This CDR3 comprises 12 residues. CDR1 is SQVTM and CDR2 is ANQGSEA in the germline V gene. The CDR3 spells CSVGDRDYGYTF. The CDR3, as DNA: TGCAGCGTTGGGGACAGGGACTATGGCTACACCTTC.

This clone was recorded once. The V call is TRBV10-3, the J call TRBJ1-1; D is unclear. Trimming left V 10 bases short and J 1 base short, with 19 bases between. This CDR3 comprises 15 residues. CDR1 is ENHRY, CDR2 SYGVKD, per germline. The CDR3 sequence is CATQPAGKTNTEAFF. CDR3 DNA sequence: TGTGCCACCCAGCCCGCGGGAAAGACGAACACTGAAGCTTTCTTT.

The chain combines TRBV6-5 with TRBJ2-2; D unresolved. Germline values: CDR1 MNHEY, CDR2 SVGAGI. CDR3 length: 14 residues. V was shortened by 2 bases and J by 1 base, with 5 bases between the two germline ends. The DNA for the CDR3 is TGTGCCAGCAGTTACAGCGTGAACACCGGGGAGCTGTTTTTT. Residues: CASSYSVNTGELFF.

V gene TRBV3-1 (or the pseudogene TRBV3-2) combines with J gene TRBJ2-3; 14 nucleotides agree with TRBD2. V gave up 2 bases and J gave up 7 bases; unmatched junction bases: 5. The CDR3 extends over 16 amino acids. Germline values: CDR1 LGHDT, CDR2 YNNKEL (reference sequence). DNA for the CDR3: TGTGCCAGCAGCCAACGGACTAGCGGGGGGTTATATACGCAGTATTTT. It translates to CASSQRTSGGLYTQYF.

The gene calls are TRBV5-1 and TRBJ1-2; 9 nucleotides line up with TRBD1. Trimming removed 1 base from V and 5 bases from J; junction bases left unmatched: 9. The CDR3 is made up of 16 amino acids. Germline V gene data show CDR1 as SGHRS and CDR2 as YFSETQ. The CDR3 coding sequence is TGCGCCAGCAGCTTGAGTCTACCGGGGACAGGGTATGGCTACACCTTC. Its translation: CASSLSLPGTGYGYTF.

This clone was counted once. The genes are TRBV19 and TRBJ2-5, with 9 bases fitting TRBD1. CDR3 length equals 15 residues. Germline CDR1 LNHDA, CDR2 SQIVND (reference sequence). J was trimmed by 0 bases and V by 5 bases; bases with no gene match: 4. CDR3 protein: CASSRTGVYQETQYF. CDR3 nucleotides: TGTGCCAGTAGTCGGACAGGGGTCTACCAAGAGACCCAGTACTTC.